These T cell receptor beta chains were read from a single sample in a study of beta chain features in type 1 diabetes. Sequencing was performed with immunoSEQ multiplex PCR; in TCRdb, only in-frame clones are kept and a portion is missing. This sample yields about 900,000 clones, of which roughly a sixth are seen a single time; 0.023% belongs to the top ten. Sequencing was performed on naive CD4+ T cells from blood. Receptors were obtained from a woman aged 18-30 years in good health. Both conserved end residues are part of each CDR3. D genes are given only for firm matches. Size values are once, few and many counts, or a class for expanded clones, and some rows have none.

D gene	V gene	J gene	clone size	CDR3 protein	CDR3 DNA
TRBD2	TRBV15	TRBJ2-5	-	CATSRPSGTSGRGRQETQYF	TGTGCCACCAGCAGGCCATCCGGGACTAGCGGGAGAGGGCGGCAAGAGACCCAGTACTTC
-	TRBV21-1	TRBJ1-1	-	CASSKTGFFLNTEAFF	TGTGCCAGCAGCAAAACAGGGTTCTTCCTGAACACTGAAGCTTTCTTT
-	TRBV5-1	TRBJ2-3	few	CASSLRAGLSTDTQYF	TGCGCCAGCAGCCTCAGAGCGGGCCTTAGCACAGATACGCAGTATTTT
TRBD2	TRBV11-2	TRBJ2-5	-	CASTLAGVGETQYF	TGTGCCAGCACCCTAGCGGGAGTGGGAGAGACCCAGTACTTC
TRBD2	TRBV4-1	TRBJ2-3	-	CASSQDRTSGSSVTDTQYF	TGCGCCAGCAGCCAAGACCGGACTAGCGGGAGTTCGGTAACAGATACGCAGTATTTT
-	TRBV13	TRBJ2-7	-	CASSYGRRNEQYF	TGTGCCAGCAGCTACGGGAGACGCAACGAGCAGTACTTC
TRBD2	TRBV4-3	TRBJ2-5	-	CASSQDFGLAGKETQYF	TGCGCCAGCAGCCAAGATTTCGGCCTAGCGGGAAAAGAGACCCAGTACTTC
TRBD1	TRBV6-5	TRBJ1-2	few	CASSYTGQDYGYTF	TGTGCCAGCAGTTACACGGGACAGGACTATGGCTACACCTTC
-	TRBV2	TRBJ2-7	-	CASSGPSSSYEQYF	TGTGCCAGCAGTGGTCCCTCAAGCTCCTACGAGCAGTACTTC
TRBD2	TRBV15	TRBJ2-7	few	CATSRDWGEGFEQYF	TGTGCCACCAGCAGAGATTGGGGGGAGGGCTTCGAGCAGTACTTC
-	TRBV21-1	TRBJ2-7	-	CASSKAVAGSTYYEQYF	TGTGCCAGCAGCAAAGCTGTAGCGGGGTCAACCTACTACGAGCAGTACTTC
-	TRBV10-3	TRBJ2-7	few	CAISDYYEQYF	TGTGCCATCAGTGACTATTACGAGCAGTACTTC
-	TRBV7-9	TRBJ2-1	-	CASSPSRAYRYNEQFF	TGTGCCAGCAGCCCAAGTCGCGCTTACAGGTACAATGAGCAGTTCTTC
TRBD2	TRBV4-1	TRBJ2-1	-	CASSQRLAGGQGNNEQFF	TGCGCCAGCAGCCAGAGACTAGCGGGAGGGCAAGGCAACAATGAGCAGTTCTTC
-	TRBV28	TRBJ1-5	-	CASSLYRRSNQPQHF	TGTGCCAGCAGTTTATACAGGAGGAGCAATCAGCCCCAGCATTTC
-	TRBV10-3	TRBJ2-1	few	CATAGGERLNEQFF	TGTGCCACGGCGGGCGGGGAACGCCTTAATGAGCAGTTCTTC
TRBD1	TRBV2	TRBJ1-5	-	CASRGGQGNQPQHF	TGTGCCAGCAGGGGGGGACAGGGCAATCAGCCCCAGCATTTT
-	TRBV7-2	TRBJ1-1	-	CASSLDRRGPEAFF	TGTGCCAGCAGCTTAGACAGAAGGGGTCCTGAAGCTTTCTTT
TRBD2	TRBV18	TRBJ2-7	few	CASSPSSGASGYEQYF	TGTGCCAGCTCACCAAGTTCGGGCGCTAGCGGCTACGAGCAGTACTTC
TRBD2	TRBV5-1	TRBJ2-1	-	CASSLSLAGDNEQFF	TGCGCCAGCAGCTTGTCACTAGCGGGTGACAATGAGCAGTTCTTC
-	TRBV7-2	TRBJ2-4	few	CASSRDRSAPHKNIQYF	TGTGCCAGCAGCCGTGACAGGTCCGCTCCCCACAAAAACATTCAGTACTTC
TRBD2	TRBV7-9	TRBJ2-5	-	CASSQVPAGGGETQYF	TGTGCCAGCAGCCAAGTACCAGCGGGAGGAGGAGAGACCCAGTACTTC
TRBD2	TRBV18	TRBJ2-1	few	CASSPSSSSGISYNEQFF	TGTGCCAGCTCACCAAGTAGTTCTAGCGGGATCTCCTACAATGAGCAGTTCTTC
-	TRBV7-8	TRBJ2-7	-	CASSLRPGVYEQYF	TGTGCCAGCAGCCTCCGTCCGGGGGTCTACGAGCAGTACTTC
-	TRBV10-3	TRBJ2-5	few	CAIRSQETQYF	TGTGCCATCAGATCACAAGAGACCCAGTACTTC
-	TRBV5-1	TRBJ2-1	few	CASSLGVGSYNEQFF	TGCGCCAGCAGCTTAGGGGTAGGGTCGTACAATGAGCAGTTCTTC
-	TRBV5-4	TRBJ2-7	few	CASSRRDEYEQYF	TGTGCCAGTTCCAGGAGGGATGAGTACGAGCAGTACTTC
TRBD1	TRBV5-1	TRBJ1-2	few	CASSLARTGDYGYTF	TGCGCCAGCAGCTTGGCCAGGACAGGGGACTATGGCTACACCTTC
TRBD1	TRBV28	TRBJ1-2	-	CASSSYGTGNYGYTF	TGTGCCAGCAGTTCTTACGGGACAGGGAACTATGGCTACACCTTC